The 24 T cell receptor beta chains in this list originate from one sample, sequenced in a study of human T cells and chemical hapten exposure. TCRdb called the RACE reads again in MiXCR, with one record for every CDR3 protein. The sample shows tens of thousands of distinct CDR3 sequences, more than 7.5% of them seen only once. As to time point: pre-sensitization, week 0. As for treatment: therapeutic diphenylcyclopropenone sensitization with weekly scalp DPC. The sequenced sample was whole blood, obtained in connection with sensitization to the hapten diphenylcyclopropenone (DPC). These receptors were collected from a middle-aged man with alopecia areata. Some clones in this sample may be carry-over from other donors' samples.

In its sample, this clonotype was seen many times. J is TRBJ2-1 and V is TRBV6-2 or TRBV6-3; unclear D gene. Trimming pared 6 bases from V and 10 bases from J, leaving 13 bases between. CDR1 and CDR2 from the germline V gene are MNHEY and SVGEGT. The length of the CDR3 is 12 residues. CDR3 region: CASRGTNDEQFF. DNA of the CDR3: TGTGCCAGCAGGGGAACTAATGACGAGCAGTTCTTC.

The CDR3 is CASSFDGTGEQFF. CDR3 DNA: TGTGCCAGCAGCTTTGACGGGACCGGAGAGCAGTTCTTC. The genes are TRBV11-2 and TRBJ2-1, with D tentatively TRBD1 or TRBD2 (5 bases each). Germline lookup yields CDR1 SGHAT and CDR2 FQNNGV. The CDR3 runs 13 residues. V was cut by 3 bases and J by 10 bases, with 13 bases left in between.

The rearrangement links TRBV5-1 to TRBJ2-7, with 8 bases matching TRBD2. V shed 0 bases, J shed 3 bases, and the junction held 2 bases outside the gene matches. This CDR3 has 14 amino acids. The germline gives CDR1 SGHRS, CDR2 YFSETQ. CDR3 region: CASSLVAGGYEQYF. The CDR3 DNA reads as TGCGCCAGCAGCTTGGTTGCGGGAGGCTACGAGCAGTACTTC.

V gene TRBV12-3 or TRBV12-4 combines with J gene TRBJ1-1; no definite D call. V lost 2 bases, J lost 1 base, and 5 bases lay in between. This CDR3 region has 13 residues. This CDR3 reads CASSLKGNTEAFF. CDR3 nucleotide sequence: TGTGCCAGCAGTTTAAAAGGGAACACTGAAGCTTTCTTT.

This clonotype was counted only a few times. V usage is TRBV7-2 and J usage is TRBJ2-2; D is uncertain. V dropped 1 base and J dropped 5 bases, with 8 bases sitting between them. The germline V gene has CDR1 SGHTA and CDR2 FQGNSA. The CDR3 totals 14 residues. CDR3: CASSLVVFTGELFF. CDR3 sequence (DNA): TGTGCCAGCAGCTTAGTCGTGTTTACCGGGGAGCTGTTTTTT. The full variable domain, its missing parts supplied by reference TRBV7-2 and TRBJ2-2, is GAGVSQSPSNKVTEKGKDVELRCDPISGHTALYWYRQSLGQGLEFLIYFQGNSAPDKSGLPSDRFSAERTGGSVSTLTIQRTQQEDSAVYLCASSLVVFTGELFFGEGSRLTVL.

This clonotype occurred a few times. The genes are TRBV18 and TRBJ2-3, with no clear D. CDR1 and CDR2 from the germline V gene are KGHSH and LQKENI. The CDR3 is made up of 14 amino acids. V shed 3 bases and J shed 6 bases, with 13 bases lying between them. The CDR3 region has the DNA TGTGCCAGCTCACCCCCGGTAGCCCCCGATACGCAGTATTTT. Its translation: CASSPPVAPDTQYF.

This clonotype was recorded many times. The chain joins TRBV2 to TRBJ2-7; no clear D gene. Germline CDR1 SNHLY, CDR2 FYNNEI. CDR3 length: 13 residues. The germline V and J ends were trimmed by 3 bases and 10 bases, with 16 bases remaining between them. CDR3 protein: CASSDGLPRAQYF. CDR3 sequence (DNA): TGTGCCAGCAGTGATGGGCTGCCTCGAGCCCAGTACTTC.

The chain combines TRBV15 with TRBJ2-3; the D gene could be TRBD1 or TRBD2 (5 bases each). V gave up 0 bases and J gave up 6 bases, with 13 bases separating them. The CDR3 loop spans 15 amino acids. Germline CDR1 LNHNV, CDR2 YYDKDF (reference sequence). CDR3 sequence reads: CATSRDQRGSDTQYF. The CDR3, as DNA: TGTGCCACCAGCAGAGATCAGAGGGGATCTGATACGCAGTATTTT.

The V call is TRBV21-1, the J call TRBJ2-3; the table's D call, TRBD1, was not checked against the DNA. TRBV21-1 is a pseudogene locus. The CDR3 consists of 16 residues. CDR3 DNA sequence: TGTGCCAGCAGCAAAAACCACAGGGGGCGAACAGATACGCAGTATTTT. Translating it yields CASSKNHRGRTDTQYF.

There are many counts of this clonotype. DNA for the CDR3: TGTGCCAGCAGCTTCCAGACATTGAATTCACCCCTCCACTTT. Protein sequence: CASSFQTLNSPLHF. The chain combines TRBV5-4 with TRBJ1-6, with D hard to call. The CDR3 is made up of 14 amino acids. The V and J ends lost 2 bases and 7 bases respectively, with 10 bases between them. The germline V gene encodes CDR1 SGHNT and CDR2 YYREEE (reference sequence). Complete variable domain (other parts from reference TRBV5-4 and TRBJ1-6): ETGVTQSPTHLIKTRGQQVTLRCSSQSGHNTVSWYQQALGQGPQFIFQYYREEENGRGNFPPRFSGLQFPNYSSELNVNALELDDSALYLCASSFQTLNSPLHFGNGTRLTVT.

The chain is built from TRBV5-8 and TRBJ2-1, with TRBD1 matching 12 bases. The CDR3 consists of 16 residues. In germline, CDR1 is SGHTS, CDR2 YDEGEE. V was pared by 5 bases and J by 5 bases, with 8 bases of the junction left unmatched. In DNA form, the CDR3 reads TGTGCCAGCAGTTGGACCGGGACAGGGGGCCACAATGAGCAGTTCTTC. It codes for CASSWTGTGGHNEQFF.

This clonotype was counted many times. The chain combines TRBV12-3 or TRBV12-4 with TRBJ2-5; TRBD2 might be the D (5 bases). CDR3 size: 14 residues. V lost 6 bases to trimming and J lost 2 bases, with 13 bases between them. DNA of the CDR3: TGTGCCAGCAGCGTGAGACTACCTCAAGAGACCCAGTACTTC. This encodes CASSVRLPQETQYF.

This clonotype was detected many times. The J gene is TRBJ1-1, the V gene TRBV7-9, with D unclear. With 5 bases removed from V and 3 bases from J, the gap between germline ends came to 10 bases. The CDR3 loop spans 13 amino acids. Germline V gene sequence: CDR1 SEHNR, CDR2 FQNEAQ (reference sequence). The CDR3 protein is CASSGGVYTEAFF. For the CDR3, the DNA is TGTGCCAGCAGCGGCGGGGTTTACACTGAAGCTTTCTTT.

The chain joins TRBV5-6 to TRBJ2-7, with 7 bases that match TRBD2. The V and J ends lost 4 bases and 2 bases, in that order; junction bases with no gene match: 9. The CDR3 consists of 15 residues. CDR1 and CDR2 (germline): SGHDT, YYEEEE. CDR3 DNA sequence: TGTGCCAGCAGCCCGGGGGGTAGTGGGGCCTACGAGCAGTACTTC. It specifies CASSPGGSGAYEQYF.

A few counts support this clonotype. The CDR3, as DNA: TGCAGCGGAGTCGGGGCGGCCACTGAAGCTTTCTTT. It encodes CSGVGAATEAFF. The chain employs TRBV29-1 and TRBJ1-1, with a tentative D call TRBD1 (5 bases). Looked up from germline, CDR1 is SQVTM and CDR2 is ANQGSEA. The ends were cut back, 7 bases at V and 4 bases at J, with 13 bases in the middle. The CDR3 extends over 12 amino acids.

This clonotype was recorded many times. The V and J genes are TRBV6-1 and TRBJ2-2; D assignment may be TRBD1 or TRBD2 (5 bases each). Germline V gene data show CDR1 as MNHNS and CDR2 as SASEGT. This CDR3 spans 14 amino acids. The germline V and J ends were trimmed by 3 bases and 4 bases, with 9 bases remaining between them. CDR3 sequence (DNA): TGTGCCAGCAGTGAGGAAGGGACCACCGGGGAGCTGTTTTTT. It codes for CASSEEGTTGELFF.

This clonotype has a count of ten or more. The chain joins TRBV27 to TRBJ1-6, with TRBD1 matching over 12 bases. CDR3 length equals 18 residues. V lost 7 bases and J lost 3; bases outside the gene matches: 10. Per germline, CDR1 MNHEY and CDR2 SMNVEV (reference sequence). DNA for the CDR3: TGTGCCAGCACCCCGGGACAGGGGGCCCCAAACTATAATTCACCCCTCCACTTT. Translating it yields CASTPGQGAPNYNSPLHF.

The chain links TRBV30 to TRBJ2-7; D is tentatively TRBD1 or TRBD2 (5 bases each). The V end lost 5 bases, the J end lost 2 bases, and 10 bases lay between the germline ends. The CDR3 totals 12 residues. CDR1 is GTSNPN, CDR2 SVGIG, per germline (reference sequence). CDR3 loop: CAWGTGAYEQYF. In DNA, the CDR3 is TGTGCCTGGGGGACGGGCGCCTACGAGCAGTACTTC.

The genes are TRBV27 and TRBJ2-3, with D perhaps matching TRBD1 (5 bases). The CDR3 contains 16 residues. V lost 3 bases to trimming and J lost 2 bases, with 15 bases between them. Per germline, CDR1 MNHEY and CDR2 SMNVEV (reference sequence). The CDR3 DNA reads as TGTGCCAGCAGTTTCTCCAACAGGCCATCCACAGATACGCAGTATTTT. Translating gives CASSFSNRPSTDTQYF.

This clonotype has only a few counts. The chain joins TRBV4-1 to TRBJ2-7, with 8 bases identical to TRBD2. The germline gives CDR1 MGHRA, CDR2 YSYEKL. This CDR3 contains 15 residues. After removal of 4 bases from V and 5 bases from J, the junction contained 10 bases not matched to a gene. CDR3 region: CASSLDPGGADEQYF. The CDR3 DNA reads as TGCGCCAGCAGCCTAGACCCGGGAGGGGCCGACGAGCAGTACTTC.

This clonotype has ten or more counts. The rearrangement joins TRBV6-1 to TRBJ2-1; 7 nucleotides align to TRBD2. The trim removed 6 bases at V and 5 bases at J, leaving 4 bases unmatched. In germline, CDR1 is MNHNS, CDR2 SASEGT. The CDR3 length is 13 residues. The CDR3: CASRPTSNNEQFF. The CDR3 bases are TGTGCCAGCAGACCGACTAGCAACAATGAGCAGTTCTTC.

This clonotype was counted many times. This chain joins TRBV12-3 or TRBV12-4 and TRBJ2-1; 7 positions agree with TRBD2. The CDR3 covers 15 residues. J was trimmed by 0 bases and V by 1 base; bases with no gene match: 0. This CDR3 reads CASSLGGSSYNEQFF. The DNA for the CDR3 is TGTGCCAGCAGTTTAGGCGGGAGCTCCTACAATGAGCAGTTCTTC.

As DNA, the CDR3 is TGCAGCGTGAGTTTCTCAAGCGATGAGCAGTTCTTC. Amino acid sequence: CSVSFSSDEQFF. The rearrangement links TRBV29-1 to TRBJ2-1; no firm D call. Germline CDR1 reads SQVTM; CDR2 reads ANQGSEA. This CDR3 spans 12 amino acids. Trimming cost V 6 bases and J 8 bases, with 14 bases left between them.

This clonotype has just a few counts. CDR3 nucleotides: TGTGCCAGCAGTTTAGCGGGAGGGCCTGGAAATACGCAGTATTTT. Amino acid sequence: CASSLAGGPGNTQYF. This sequence joins TRBV28 and TRBJ2-3; 9 bases fit TRBD2. This CDR3 comprises 15 residues. V shed 2 bases, J shed 7 bases, and the junction held 7 bases outside the gene matches. The germline gives CDR1 MDHEN, CDR2 SYDVKM. Supplemented by reference TRBV28 and TRBJ2-3, the full variable domain reads DVKVTQSSRYLVKRTGEKVFLECVQDMDHENMFWYRQDPGLGLRLIYFSYDVKMKEKGDIPEGYSVSREKKERFSLILESASTNQTSMYLCASSLAGGPGNTQYFGPGTRLTVL.